Below are 31 T cell receptor beta chains sequenced from a single sample in a study of blood T cell repertoires in COVID-19. Repertoires were generated with immunoSEQ multiplex PCR, while TCRdb's copy carries only in-frame clones and drops some. The top ten hold about 13% of the sample, which has approximately 110,000 clones, about 85% seen once. Sequencing input: peripheral blood. These receptors were collected from a human donor in a cohort sampled during active COVID-19.

This clone was seen only a few times. The chain carries TRBV7-8 and TRBJ1-1; 10 nucleotides align to TRBD1. This CDR3 comprises 15 residues. Trimming cost V 4 bases and J 4 bases; bases outside gene matches: 6. Germline V lookup: CDR1 SGHVS, CDR2 FQNEAQ. CDR3 nucleotide sequence: TGTGCCAGCAGCTCTTTGACAGGGGGCTTCACTGAAGCTTTCTTT. Encoded protein: CASSSLTGGFTEAFF.

The sample holds one count of this clone. V is TRBV3-1 (or the pseudogene TRBV3-2) and J is TRBJ1-5; unclear D gene. Germline V gene sequence: CDR1 LGHDT, CDR2 YNNKEL (reference sequence). Trimming removed 11 bases from V and 5 bases from J, with 19 bases in between. The CDR3 length is 14 residues. CDR3 protein: CAFGRVGMDQPQHF. CDR3 nucleotides: TGTGCCTTTGGGCGGGTCGGAATGGATCAGCCCCAGCATTTT.

The chain carries TRBV20-1 and TRBJ1-5; TRBD1 is a possible D gene (6 bases). The V gene's germline CDR1 is DFQATT and CDR2 SNEGSKA (reference sequence). The CDR3 length is 11 residues. The CDR3 DNA reads TGCAGATACAGGGAAGGCCAGCCCCAGCATTTT. Residues: CRYREGQPQHF.

The chain carries TRBV6-5 and TRBJ2-3; D call uncertain. Germline CDR1 and CDR2: MNHEY and SVGAGI. Trimming left V 6 bases short and J 0 bases short, with 4 bases between. This CDR3 comprises 12 residues. This CDR3 is CASSPSTDTQYF. CDR3 in DNA: TGTGCCAGCAGCCCGAGCACAGATACGCAGTATTTT.

The rearrangement links TRBV30 to TRBJ1-6; 7 positions match TRBD1. CDR3 length: 16 amino acids. V shed 3 bases and J 1 base; nucleotides not matched to a gene: 6. Germline CDR1 GTSNPN, CDR2 SVGIG (reference sequence). The chain's CDR3 is CAWRMTGRSYNSPLHF. Here the CDR3 DNA reads TGTGCCTGGAGAATGACAGGGAGGTCCTATAATTCACCCCTCCACTTT.

V gene TRBV28 combines with J gene TRBJ1-4; 7 bases map to TRBD1. Germline V gene data show CDR1 as MDHEN and CDR2 as SYDVKM. The ends lost 2 bases at V and 6 bases at J; junction bases unmatched: 3. The CDR3 is 14 residues long. DNA of the CDR3: TGTGCCAGCAGTTTAGGGGACAGCCATGAAAAACTGTTTTTT. This gives the protein CASSLGDSHEKLFF.

In this sample, this clone turned up a few times. V and J are TRBV29-1 and TRBJ1-2; TRBD1 matches at 7 bases. Losses at the gene ends were 3 bases for V and 6 bases for J; bases not matched to a gene: 10. Germline CDR1 SQVTM, CDR2 ANQGSEA. The CDR3 loop spans 14 amino acids. The CDR3 coding sequence is TGCAGCGTTGATCCCATGGGGACAGCACATGGCTACACCTTC. It translates to CSVDPMGTAHGYTF. Together with reference TRBV29-1 and TRBJ1-2, the CDR3 gives the full variable domain: SAVISQKPSRDICQRGTSLTIQCQVDSQVTMMFWYRQQPGQSLTLIATANQGSEATYESGFVIDKFPISRPNLTFSTLTVSNMSPEDSSIYLCSVDPMGTAHGYTFGSGTRLTVV.

This clone is a singleton in its sample. The chain uses TRBV19 and TRBJ1-2, with D hard to call. CDR3 length equals 15 residues. Trimming stripped 5 bases from V and 1 base from J, with 14 bases between. Germline V gene data show CDR1 as LNHDA and CDR2 as SQIVND (reference sequence). Here the CDR3 DNA reads TGTGCCAGTAGTGCCGATACAGATTATAACTATGGCTACACCTTC. This gives the protein CASSADTDYNYGYTF.

The chain couples TRBV19 to TRBJ1-5, with D maybe TRBD1 (6 bases). Germline CDR1 and CDR2: LNHDA and SQIVND (reference sequence). The ends were cut back, 3 bases at V and 2 bases at J, with 14 bases in the middle. CDR3 length equals 16 residues. CDR3 coding DNA: TGTGCCAGTAGTATTTCAGCAGGGGAACGCAATCAGCCCCAGCATTTT. It codes for CASSISAGERNQPQHF. Combining the CDR3 with reference TRBV19 and TRBJ1-5 gives the whole variable domain DGGITQSPKYLFRKEGQNVTLSCEQNLNHDAMYWYRQDPGQGLRLIYYSQIVNDFQKGDIAEGYSVSREKKESFPLTVTSAQKNPTAFYLCASSISAGERNQPQHFGDGTRLSIL.

The chain couples TRBV5-1 to TRBJ1-2, with TRBD1 identical over 7 bases. Germline CDR1 reads SGHRS; CDR2 reads YFSETQ. The length of the CDR3 is 14 residues. J was trimmed by 5 bases and V by 2 bases; bases with no gene match: 6. The CDR3 reads CASSLLQGRYGYTF. In DNA form, the CDR3 reads TGCGCCAGCAGCTTATTACAGGGGAGGTATGGCTACACCTTC.

V is TRBV6-6 and J is TRBJ1-5, with D possibly matching TRBD1 (6 bases). In germline, CDR1 is MNHNY, CDR2 SVGAGI (reference sequence). Trimming took 2 bases from V and 6 from J, leaving 8 bases between them. The CDR3 totals 13 residues. This CDR3 is CASSYGDTQPQHF. The CDR3 bases are TGTGCCAGCAGTTACGGGGACACTCAGCCCCAGCATTTT.

Only one count was recorded for this clone. The V call is TRBV6-5, the J call TRBJ2-3; 8 nucleotides agree with TRBD2. This CDR3 has 15 residues. V lost 8 bases, J lost 4 bases, and 11 bases stayed unmatched. Germline V gene sequence: CDR1 MNHEY, CDR2 SVGAGI. For the CDR3, the DNA is TGTGCCAGCTCTAAGGGGAGCGGGGGAGCAGATACGCAGTATTTT. It is translated as CASSKGSGGADTQYF.

This clone has just one count. The rearrangement uses TRBV27 and TRBJ1-5; TRBD1 aligns across 9 bases. J was trimmed by 7 bases and V by 3 bases; bases with no gene match: 4. The germline V gene has CDR1 MNHEY and CDR2 SMNVEV (reference sequence). The CDR3 covers 14 residues. CDR3 sequence (DNA): TGTGCCAGCAGTTTCGGACAGGGGTACCAGCCCCAGCATTTT. Its protein product is CASSFGQGYQPQHF.

This clone was seen a few times. The chain couples TRBV6-4 to TRBJ2-2; 7 positions match TRBD1. This CDR3 spans 14 amino acids. Germline V gene lookup returns CDR1 MRHNA and CDR2 SNTAGT. Losses at the gene ends were 6 bases for V and 9 bases for J; bases not matched to a gene: 10. This CDR3 is CASSMGTGERELFF. CDR3 coding DNA: TGTGCCAGCAGCATGGGAACAGGGGAGCGGGAGCTGTTTTTT.

V is TRBV19 and J is TRBJ1-5; possibly TRBD1 for D (6 bases). CDR1 and CDR2 (germline): LNHDA, SQIVND (reference sequence). Trimming took off 6 bases at V and 2 bases at J, with 14 bases between the two ends. The CDR3 sequence is 15 residues long. The chain's CDR3 is CASSLTGTGNQPQHF. CDR3 coding DNA: TGTGCCAGTAGCCTAACAGGGACGGGCAATCAGCCCCAGCATTTT.

This chain connects TRBV2 to TRBJ2-7; 8 bases match TRBD1. In germline, CDR1 is SNHLY, CDR2 FYNNEI. This CDR3 region has 14 residues. V lost 6 bases to trimming and J lost 7 bases; unmatched junction nucleotides: 11. The CDR3 protein is CASSLMQGAGEQYF. DNA of the CDR3: TGTGCCAGCAGCCTGATGCAGGGGGCGGGGGAGCAGTACTTC.

V is TRBV7-2 and J is TRBJ2-7; D unresolved. Germline V gives CDR1 SGHTA, CDR2 FQGNSA. V was cut by 1 base and J by 2 bases, with 12 bases left in between. The CDR3 is 15 amino acids. CDR3 bases: TGTGCCAGCAGCTTAGTGGCAGATCGTGCCTACGAGCAGTACTTC. Its protein is CASSLVADRAYEQYF.

The CDR3 is CASRGDRGYVDNSPLHF. CDR3 coding DNA: TGTGCCAGCAGGGGGGACAGGGGTTACGTGGATAATTCACCCCTCCACTTT. V and J are TRBV2 and TRBJ1-6, with TRBD1 identical over 10 bases. Germline trimming cut 6 bases from V and 5 bases from J; bases unmatched to any gene: 10. The CDR3 has 17 residues. Germline V gene data show CDR1 as SNHLY and CDR2 as FYNNEI.

The V call is TRBV6-1, the J call TRBJ2-5; 8 bases align to TRBD2. The CDR3 runs to 16 residues. Germline loops: CDR1 MNHNS, CDR2 SASEGT. J gave up 3 bases and V 3 bases, and 9 bases lay outside the gene matches. In DNA, the CDR3 is TGTGCCAGCAGTGAGGGTTTGGAACTAGCGGAAGAGACCCAGTACTTC. It yields the protein CASSEGLELAEETQYF.

The V call is TRBV6-5, the J call TRBJ2-7; tentatively, D is TRBD2 (5 bases). V was cut by 7 bases and J by 2 bases, with 15 bases left in between. Germline V gene sequence: CDR1 MNHEY, CDR2 SVGAGI. This CDR3 has 14 residues. This chain's CDR3 is CASTGLLAPYEQYF. The CDR3 DNA reads TGTGCCAGCACCGGACTCCTAGCCCCCTACGAGCAGTACTTC.

The chain couples TRBV11-2 to TRBJ1-2, with a weak D call TRBD1 (5 bases). The CDR3 sequence is 14 residues long. Germline CDR1 reads SGHAT; CDR2 reads FQNNGV. V was pared by 10 bases and J by 1 base, with 16 bases between. This CDR3 is CATTPGGLNYGYTF. The CDR3 DNA reads as TGTGCCACGACCCCCGGGGGACTTAACTATGGCTACACCTTC.

The rearrangement uses TRBV12-3 or TRBV12-4 and TRBJ1-6; no definite D call. Deletions cut 7 bases from V and 9 bases from J, with 13 bases between. This CDR3 region has 13 residues. DNA for the CDR3: TGTGCCAGCACCCCAAGCAGCGGTTCACCCCTCCACTTT. Encoded protein: CASTPSSGSPLHF.

The chain is built from TRBV18 and TRBJ1-6; D is unclear. CDR3 length: 15 amino acids. V lost 2 bases to trimming and J lost 6 bases, with 11 bases between them. The germline V gene encodes CDR1 KGHSH and CDR2 LQKENI. CDR3 DNA sequence: TGTGCCAGCTCACCAAGCTCACCCGGTAATTCACCCCTCCACTTT. Its translation: CASSPSSPGNSPLHF.

V usage is TRBV24-1 and J usage is TRBJ2-1, with TRBD2 matching 11 bases. Per the germline V gene, CDR1 is KGHDR and CDR2 is SFDVKD. CDR3 length: 18 residues. J gave up 6 bases and V 5 bases, and 14 bases lay outside the gene matches. CDR3 DNA: TGTGCCACCAGTGCCCTTGGGGCTAGCGGGGGGTTCTTCAATGAGCAGTTCTTC. Residues: CATSALGASGGFFNEQFF.

The rearrangement uses TRBV6-1 and TRBJ1-1; D is ambiguous. Germline CDR1 reads MNHNS; CDR2 reads SASEGT. This CDR3 is built from 14 residues. The V end lost 2 bases, the J end lost 0 bases, and 7 bases lay between the germline ends. CDR3 sequence: CASSESTVNTEAFF. The CDR3 bases are TGTGCCAGCAGTGAATCCACTGTGAACACTGAAGCTTTCTTT.

V and J are TRBV10-3 and TRBJ1-1; no firm D call. Trimming shortened V by 10 bases and J by 1 base, and 7 bases separated the two germline ends. Germline-derived CDR1 and CDR2 are ENHRY and SYGVKD. CDR3 length equals 11 residues. DNA of the CDR3: TGTGCCACCCAGAAGAACACTGAAGCTTTCTTT. This sequence encodes CATQKNTEAFF.

The chain uses TRBV5-5 and TRBJ1-3; D perhaps matches TRBD1 (5 bases). This CDR3 spans 15 amino acids. V gave up 2 bases and J gave up 2 bases, with 11 bases separating them. Germline CDR1 is SGHKS and CDR2 is YYEKEE (reference sequence). The CDR3 DNA reads TGTGCCAGCAGCTTAACTGGAGGGGCTGGAAACACCATATATTTT. Its translation: CASSLTGGAGNTIYF.

The rearrangement uses TRBV18 and TRBJ1-2; 10 bases fit TRBD1. CDR3 length equals 14 residues. The V segment lost 3 bases and the J segment 7 bases; nucleotides outside the gene matches: 5. The germline CDR1 and CDR2 sequences are KGHSH and LQKENI. CDR3 region: CASSPRQGASGYTF. The CDR3 DNA is TGTGCCAGCTCACCCAGACAGGGGGCGAGTGGCTACACCTTC.

The genes are TRBV6-5 and TRBJ1-2; 10 bases agree with TRBD1. Per the germline V gene, CDR1 is MNHEY and CDR2 is SVGAGI. Trimming at V came to 4 bases and at J to 8 bases, leaving 7 bases not matched to a gene. This CDR3 is built from 14 residues. The CDR3 DNA follows: TGTGCCAGCAGTTCCGGGACAGGGGAAGAAGGCTACACCTTC. The encoded protein is CASSSGTGEEGYTF.

This chain uses TRBV7-2 with TRBJ2-3; 12 nucleotides match TRBD2. The CDR3 contains 14 residues. The germline CDR1 and CDR2 sequences are SGHTA and FQGNSA. The V gene end was trimmed by 6 bases and the J gene end by 10 bases; junction bases not matched to a gene: 8. CDR3 sequence: CASRERLAGAAQYF. Here the CDR3 DNA reads TGTGCCAGCAGGGAAAGACTAGCGGGGGCTGCGCAGTATTTT.

CDR3 in amino acids: CASSLATGTNQPQHF. Here the CDR3 DNA reads TGTGCCAGCAGCTTAGCGACAGGGACCAATCAGCCCCAGCATTTT. This sequence joins TRBV7-2 and TRBJ1-5; 7 bases align to TRBD1. V lost 0 bases and J lost 3; bases outside the gene matches: 2. This CDR3 is 15 amino acids long. The germline gives CDR1 SGHTA, CDR2 FQGNSA.